This is a list of T cell receptor beta chains from one sample in a study of blood T cells in healthy people across ages. MiXCR, applied by TCRdb to the 5' RACE reads, yields one record per CDR3 protein. The table shows fewer than 900,000 distinct CDR3 sequences, with over 45% occurring only once. What was sequenced was blood. Receptors originate from a woman in her sixties or seventies in good health. The CDR3 runs from the conserved cysteine through the conserved F or W. The D gene is left open where the match is weak. Only some rows state a clone size, as once, few, many or a class for expanded clones.

few,TRBJ2-3,TRBV20-1,NA,CSARVRHTQYF,TGCAGTGCTAGAGTTAGGCATACGCAGTATTTT
NA,TRBJ1-1,TRBV6-1,NA,CASSETTAYTEAFF,TGTGCCAGCAGTGAGACGACAGCTTACACTGAAGCTTTCTTT
NA,TRBJ2-7,TRBV29-1,TRBD1,CSVVRQGFNEQYF,TGCAGCGTTGTACGACAGGGGTTCAACGAGCAGTACTTC
medium-sized,TRBJ2-4,TRBV6-2/TRBV6-3,NA,CASSYPGGGSFKNIQYF,TGTGCCAGCAGTTACCCCGGAGGGGGGAGCTTCAAAAACATTCAGTACTTC
NA,TRBJ2-7,TRBV5-8,NA,CASSFNPYEQYF,TGTGCCAGCAGTTTTAACCCCTACGAGCAGTACTTC
few,TRBJ2-1,TRBV5-6,TRBD2,CASSGGTSGYNEQFF,TGTGCCAGCAGCGGCGGGACTAGCGGTTACAATGAGCAGTTCTTC
few,TRBJ2-3,TRBV27,NA,CASSLGLLSTDTQYF,TGTGCCAGCAGTTTGGGACTGCTTAGCACAGATACGCAGTATTTT
few,TRBJ2-7,TRBV9,NA,CASSVDPAEESYEQYF,TGTGCCAGCAGCGTAGATCCAGCGGAGGAATCCTACGAGCAGTACTTC
NA,TRBJ1-6,TRBV6-6,NA,CASSLYRDDNSPLHF,TGTGCCAGCAGCCTTTACAGAGATGATAATTCACCCCTCCACTTT
NA,TRBJ2-3,TRBV6-5,NA,CASSYGPPRGSTDTQYF,TGTGCCAGCAGTTACGGCCCCCCCCGGGGAAGCACAGATACGCAGTATTTT
NA,TRBJ2-1,TRBV9,TRBD1,CASSVAPRGQGGYNEQFF,TGTGCCAGCAGCGTAGCACCGAGGGGACAGGGAGGCTACAATGAGCAGTTCTTC
NA,TRBJ2-3,TRBV7-2,TRBD2,CASRLGGGRTDTQYF,TGTGCCAGCAGGCTCGGGGGGGGCCGAACAGATACGCAGTATTTT
NA,TRBJ1-1,TRBV24-1,TRBD1,CATEGTGSKAFF,TGTGCCACCGAGGGGACAGGGTCAAAGGCTTTCTTT
NA,TRBJ2-1,TRBV28,TRBD2,CASSLSGRAGFF,TGTGCCAGCAGTCTAAGCGGGAGGGCCGGGTTCTTC
NA,TRBJ1-2,TRBV27,TRBD1,CASSKMDRGVGYTF,TGTGCCAGCAGTAAAATGGACAGGGGGGTTGGCTACACCTTC
few,TRBJ2-7,TRBV7-9,NA,CASSLEGHGDEQYF,TGTGCCAGCAGCTTAGAGGGACATGGCGACGAGCAGTACTTC
NA,TRBJ1-2,TRBV6-2/TRBV6-3,NA,CASSRDVANYGYTF,TGTGCCAGCAGTCGGGACGTAGCTAACTATGGCTACACCTTC
NA,TRBJ2-1,TRBV27,NA,CAIQGANEQFF,TGTGCCATCCAAGGAGCTAATGAGCAGTTCTTC
NA,TRBJ2-3,TRBV2,TRBD2,CASSVERGTTDTQYF,TGTGCCAGCAGCGTGGAGCGGGGGACCACAGATACGCAGTATTTT
few,TRBJ2-1,TRBV20-1,NA,CSAQSLVQNEQFF,TGCAGTGCTCAATCACTAGTTCAGAATGAGCAGTTCTTC
NA,TRBJ1-1,TRBV7-9,TRBD1,CASNEGTGSNTEAFF,TGTGCCAGCAACGAGGGGACAGGGTCGAACACTGAAGCTTTCTTT
few,TRBJ2-1,TRBV6-5,NA,CASRPALIDWDEQFF,TGTGCCAGCAGACCCGCGTTAATAGACTGGGATGAGCAGTTCTTC